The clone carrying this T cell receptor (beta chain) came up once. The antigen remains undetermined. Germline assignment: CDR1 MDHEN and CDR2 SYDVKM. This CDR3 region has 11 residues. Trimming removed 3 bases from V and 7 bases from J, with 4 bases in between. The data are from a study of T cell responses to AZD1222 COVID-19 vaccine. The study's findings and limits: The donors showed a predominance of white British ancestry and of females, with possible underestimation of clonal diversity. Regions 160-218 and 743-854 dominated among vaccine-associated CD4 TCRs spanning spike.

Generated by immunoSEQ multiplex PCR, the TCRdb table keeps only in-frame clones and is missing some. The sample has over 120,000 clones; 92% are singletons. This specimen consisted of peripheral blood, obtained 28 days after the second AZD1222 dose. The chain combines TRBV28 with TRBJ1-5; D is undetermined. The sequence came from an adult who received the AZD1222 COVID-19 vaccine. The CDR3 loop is CASSLSQPQHF. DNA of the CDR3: TGTGCCAGCAGTTTGTCGCAGCCCCAGCATTTT.